This is a list of T cell receptor beta chains from one sample in a study of T cell changes during pregnancy in multiple sclerosis. The protocol was immunoSEQ multiplex PCR, while the TCRdb copy is restricted to in-frame clones and leaves out a portion. The sample carries fewer than 90,000 clones, around 93% recorded once. Here the sequenced sample was peripheral blood, taken in the third trimester of pregnancy. All receptors derive from a female donor in good health, enrolled as a control in a pregnancy study. Each CDR3 is given with its conserved first and last residue. Size is stated for part of the rows, as once, few or many counts, or as a class when the clone is expanded.

>TRBV2|-|14|TRBJ1-2
CASSEQRWDFGYTF
>TRBV7-8|few|14|TRBJ2-5
CASSARDRGETQYF
>TRBV18|-|12|TRBJ2-3
CASSHYTDTQYF
>TRBV6-4|-|13|TRBJ2-1
CASSDSWSDEQFF
>TRBV2|once|14|TRBJ2-7
CASRGDRITYEQYF
>TRBV28|-|16|TRBJ2-7
CASSFLFEGDDYEQYF
>TRBV6-1|-|18|TRBJ2-7
CASSGGGIFVRADSEQYF
>TRBV5-4|-|12|TRBJ2-2
CASSWRTGELFF
>TRBV29-1|-|12|TRBJ1-1
CSVEGSLSGAFF
>TRBV27|once|15|TRBJ2-1
CASRALAGDYNEQFF
>TRBV7-9|-|14|TRBJ2-3
CAVGAGGPSDTQYF
>TRBV6-1|-|12|TRBJ2-7
CASSNKVYEQYF
>TRBV5-1|-|14|TRBJ2-1
CASSFDLSYNEQFF
>TRBV10-3|-|14|TRBJ1-2
CAISEESGLVGYTF
>TRBV25-1|once|12|TRBJ2-5
CASRAGGETQYF
>TRBV4-1|-|16|TRBJ2-1
CASSLTAGGRYNEQFF
>TRBV28|-|14|TRBJ1-5
CASSRGSGNQPQHF
>TRBV27|-|14|TRBJ2-3
CASSLSLFTDTQYF
>TRBV19|-|13|TRBJ2-7
CASSFQVPYEQYF
>TRBV25-1|-|15|TRBJ2-7
CASSESQTGNYEQYF
>TRBV2|-|15|TRBJ1-5
CASRGRGLGNQPQHF
>TRBV2|-|15|TRBJ1-4
CASSDTTATNEKLFF
>TRBV2|-|15|TRBJ2-1
CASTATGTANNEQFF
>TRBV6-5|-|15|TRBJ2-5
CASSPRGAGGETQYF
>TRBV27|-|13|TRBJ2-7
CASSLTGSYEQYF
>TRBV4-1|few|14|TRBJ1-3
CASSEAVSGNTIYF
>TRBV5-6|-|17|TRBJ2-1
CASSLRATSGPYNEQFF
>TRBV28|-|14|TRBJ2-1
CASSSGGGNNEQFF
>TRBV6-5|-|13|TRBJ2-5
CASSYEIRETQYF
>TRBV10-3|-|13|TRBJ2-1
CAIRRELGNEQFF
>TRBV4-1|-|14|TRBJ1-1
CASSQLIPSSRAFF
>TRBV5-8|once|13|TRBJ2-5
CASSPDRGETQYF
>TRBV28|-|15|TRBJ2-7
CASSLNPGQGYEQYF
>TRBV28|-|16|TRBJ2-7
CASSLVTGGALSEQYF
>TRBV6-1|-|15|TRBJ2-7
CASSEGGDRSYEQYF
>TRBV2|-|13|TRBJ2-1
CAGGGGPYNEQFF
>TRBV7-2|-|14|TRBJ2-3
CASSPQGASDTQYF
>TRBV20-1|-|11|TRBJ2-5
CSARPEQTQYF
>TRBV28|-|14|TRBJ1-5
CASSLGPPNQPQHF
>TRBV5-4|-|15|TRBJ1-2
CASSPTGTGNYGYTF
>TRBV15|-|15|TRBJ1-5
CATSSDDRQNQPQHF
>TRBV7-2|once|13|TRBJ2-3
CASSLAPTDTQYF
>TRBV2|-|15|TRBJ2-5
CASSRVLAERETQYF
>TRBV20-1|-|11|TRBJ2-1
CSADTSVEQFF
>TRBV27|-|14|TRBJ2-1
CASTPRSTYNEQFF
>TRBV2|-|15|TRBJ1-5
CASRTGTGGGQPQHF
>TRBV2|-|14|TRBJ1-1
CASNEQGADTEAFF
>TRBV5-1|-|14|TRBJ2-1
CASSLVGFADEQFF
>TRBV18|-|16|TRBJ2-2
CASSPTGGLGAGELFF
>TRBV4-1|-|15|TRBJ2-7
CASSRTGDSVYEQYF
>TRBV13|-|13|TRBJ2-5
CASSLEPAETQYF
>TRBV28|-|15|TRBJ1-2
CASSLWRQQDYGYTF
>TRBV30|-|14|TRBJ2-5
CAWPPDVGKETQYF
>TRBV5-6|-|14|TRBJ2-3
CASSLGRNTDTQYF
>TRBV27|-|11|TRBJ2-1
CASTGGVEQFF
>TRBV5-4|-|17|TRBJ2-6
CASSGQGNLFGANVLTF
>TRBV2|-|15|TRBJ2-3
CASIRTHPSTDTQYF